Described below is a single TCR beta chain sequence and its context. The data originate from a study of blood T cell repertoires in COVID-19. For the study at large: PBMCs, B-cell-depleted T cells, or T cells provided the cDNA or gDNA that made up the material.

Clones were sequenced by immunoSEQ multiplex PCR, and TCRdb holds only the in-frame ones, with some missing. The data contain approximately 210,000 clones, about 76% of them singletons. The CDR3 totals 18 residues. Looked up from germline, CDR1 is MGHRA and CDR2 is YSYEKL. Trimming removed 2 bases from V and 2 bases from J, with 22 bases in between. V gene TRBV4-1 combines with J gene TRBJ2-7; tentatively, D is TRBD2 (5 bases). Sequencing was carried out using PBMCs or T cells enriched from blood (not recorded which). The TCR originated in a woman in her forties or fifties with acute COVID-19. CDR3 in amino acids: CASSQTAEFGGFTYEQYF. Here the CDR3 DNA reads TGCGCCAGCAGCCAAACGGCTGAATTTGGAGGATTTACCTACGAGCAGTACTTC.